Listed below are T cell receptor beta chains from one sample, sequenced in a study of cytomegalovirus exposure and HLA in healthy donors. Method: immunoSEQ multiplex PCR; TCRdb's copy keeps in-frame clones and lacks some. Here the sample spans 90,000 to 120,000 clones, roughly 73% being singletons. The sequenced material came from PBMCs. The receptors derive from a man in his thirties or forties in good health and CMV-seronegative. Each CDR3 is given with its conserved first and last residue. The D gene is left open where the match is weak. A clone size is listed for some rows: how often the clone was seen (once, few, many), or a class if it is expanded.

CASSTPSGTGGLGYGYTF | TGTGCCAGTAGTACCCCTTCCGGGACAGGGGGCCTCGGGTATGGCTACACCTTC | TRBJ1-2 | TRBV19 | . | TRBD1
CATGQGPVNTEAFF | TGTGCCACAGGACAGGGCCCGGTAAACACTGAAGCTTTCTTT | TRBJ1-1 | TRBV10-3 | . | TRBD1
CSVDEGVGLGTEAFF | TGCAGCGTTGATGAGGGTGTGGGATTGGGGACTGAAGCTTTCTTT | TRBJ1-1 | TRBV29-1 | . | .
CASSYRGRTDTQYF | TGTGCCAGCAGTTACAGGGGGCGCACAGATACGCAGTATTTT | TRBJ2-3 | TRBV6-5 | . | TRBD1
CASSLEAGGDSFNYGYTF | TGTGCCAGCAGCTTAGAGGCCGGGGGGGACAGCTTTAACTATGGCTACACCTTC | TRBJ1-2 | TRBV13 | . | TRBD1
CAWSVPTRAPFNYGYTF | TGTGCCTGGAGTGTCCCCACCAGGGCCCCATTTAACTATGGCTACACCTTC | TRBJ1-2 | TRBV30 | . | .
CASSNPGQGAWEQYF | TGTGCCAGCAGCAATCCGGGACAGGGGGCTTGGGAGCAGTACTTC | TRBJ2-7 | TRBV7-9 | . | TRBD1
CASSERRTVAPGEQYF | TGCGCCAGCAGTGAACGTAGGACAGTGGCGCCGGGGGAGCAGTACTTC | TRBJ2-7 | TRBV10-2 | . | .
CASSLGRLAGGANEQFF | TGTGCCAGCAGCTTAGGGAGACTAGCGGGAGGGGCCAATGAGCAGTTCTTC | TRBJ2-1 | TRBV7-7 | . | TRBD2
CASSLKGQGNYGYTF | TGTGCCAGCAGCTTAAAAGGACAGGGCAACTATGGCTACACCTTC | TRBJ1-2 | TRBV13 | . | TRBD1
CASRGLAVSTDTQYF | TGTGCCAGTAGGGGACTAGCGGTAAGCACAGATACGCAGTATTTT | TRBJ2-3 | TRBV19 | . | TRBD2
CASSPRLAAIPKYF | TGCGCCAGCAGCCCCAGACTAGCGGCCATCCCCAAGTATTTT | TRBJ2-3 | TRBV5-6 | once | TRBD2
CASSLEAGEKLFF | TGTGCCAGCAGCTTAGAGGCGGGTGAAAAACTGTTTTTT | TRBJ1-4 | TRBV7-9 | . | .
CASLMDTTSTDTQYF | TGTGCCAGCCTTATGGACACAACTAGCACAGATACGCAGTATTTT | TRBJ2-3 | TRBV28 | . | .
CASSPLDRDGTQYF | TGTGCCAGCTCACCTTTGGACAGGGACGGGACCCAGTACTTC | TRBJ2-5 | TRBV18 | few | TRBD1
CASSIDELPQHF | TGTGCCAGTAGTATAGATGAGTTGCCCCAGCATTTT | TRBJ1-5 | TRBV19 | . | .
CASSADRGTDTQYF | TGTGCCAGCAGCGCGGACAGGGGGACAGATACGCAGTATTTT | TRBJ2-3 | TRBV5-4 | . | TRBD1
CASSQEGSDNYGYTF | TGCGCCAGCAGCCAAGAGGGTAGCGATAACTATGGCTACACCTTC | TRBJ1-2 | TRBV4-1 | . | .
CASSLVGGSWDEQYF | TGTGCCAGCAGCTTAGTTGGCGGCTCTTGGGACGAGCAGTACTTC | TRBJ2-7 | TRBV7-3 | . | .
CATSPTSGLTGELFF | TGTGCCACTTCGCCGACTAGCGGGTTAACCGGGGAGCTGTTTTTT | TRBJ2-2 | TRBV10-3 | . | TRBD2
CASSQAGTGGGNTEAFF | TGCGCCAGCAGCCAAGCCGGGACAGGGGGCGGAAACACTGAAGCTTTCTTT | TRBJ1-1 | TRBV4-1 | . | TRBD1
CASSLGGAEQETQYF | TGTGCCAGCAGCTTAGGGGGAGCGGAACAAGAGACCCAGTACTTC | TRBJ2-5 | TRBV7-7 | few | .
CASSLGLAVGGYEQYF | TGTGCCAGCAGCTTAGGTCTCGCCGTGGGAGGTTACGAGCAGTACTTC | TRBJ2-7 | TRBV11-2 | . | .
CASANVVEQYF | TGTGCCAGCGCTAACGTGGTCGAGCAGTACTTC | TRBJ2-7 | TRBV28 | . | .
CASMRTGELFF | TGTGCCAGTATGAGAACCGGGGAGCTGTTTTTT | TRBJ2-2 | TRBV6-1 | . | .
CASSSPGVNTEAFF | TGTGCCAGCAGCTCGCCAGGGGTGAACACTGAAGCTTTCTTT | TRBJ1-1 | TRBV7-2 | . | .
CASSYSRESYEQYF | TGTGCCAGCAGTTACTCACGGGAATCCTACGAGCAGTACTTC | TRBJ2-7 | TRBV6-5 | . | .
CASSLLGQPQHF | TGTGCCAGCAGTCTTCTCGGGCAGCCCCAGCATTTT | TRBJ1-5 | TRBV28 | . | .